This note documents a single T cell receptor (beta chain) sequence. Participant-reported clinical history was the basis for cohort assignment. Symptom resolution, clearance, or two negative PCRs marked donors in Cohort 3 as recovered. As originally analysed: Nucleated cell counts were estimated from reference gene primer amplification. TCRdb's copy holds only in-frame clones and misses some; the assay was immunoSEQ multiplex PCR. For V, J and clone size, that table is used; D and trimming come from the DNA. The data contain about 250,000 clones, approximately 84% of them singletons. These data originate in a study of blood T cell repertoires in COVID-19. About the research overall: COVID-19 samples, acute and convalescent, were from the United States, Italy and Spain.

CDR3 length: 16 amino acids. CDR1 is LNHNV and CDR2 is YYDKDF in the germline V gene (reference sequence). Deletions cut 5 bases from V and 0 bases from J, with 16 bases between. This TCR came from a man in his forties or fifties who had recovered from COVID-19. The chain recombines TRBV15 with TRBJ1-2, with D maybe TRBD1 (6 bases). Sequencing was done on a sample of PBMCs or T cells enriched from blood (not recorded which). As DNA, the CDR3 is TGTGCCACCAGCCCGGGGAGGGGGGCGCCTAACTATGGCTACACCTTC. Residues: CATSPGRGAPNYGYTF.